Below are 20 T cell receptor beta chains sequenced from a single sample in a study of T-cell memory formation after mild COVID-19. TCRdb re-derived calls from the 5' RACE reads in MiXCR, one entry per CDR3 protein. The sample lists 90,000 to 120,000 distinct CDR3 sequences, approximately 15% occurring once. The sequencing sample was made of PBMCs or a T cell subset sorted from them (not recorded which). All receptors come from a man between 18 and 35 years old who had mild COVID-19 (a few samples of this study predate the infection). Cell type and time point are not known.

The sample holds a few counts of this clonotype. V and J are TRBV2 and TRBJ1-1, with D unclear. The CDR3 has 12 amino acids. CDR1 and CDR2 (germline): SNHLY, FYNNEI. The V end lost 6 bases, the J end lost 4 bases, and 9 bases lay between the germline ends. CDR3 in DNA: TGTGCCAGCAGGACCTCAGGCACTGAAGCTTTCTTT. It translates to CASRTSGTEAFF.

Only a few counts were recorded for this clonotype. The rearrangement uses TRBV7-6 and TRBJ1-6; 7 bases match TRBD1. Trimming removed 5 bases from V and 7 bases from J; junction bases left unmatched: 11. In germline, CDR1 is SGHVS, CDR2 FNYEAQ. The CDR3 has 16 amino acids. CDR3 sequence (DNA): TGTGCCAGCAGCCAGAATGACAGGGTGTTCAATTCACCCCTCCACTTT. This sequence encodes CASSQNDRVFNSPLHF.

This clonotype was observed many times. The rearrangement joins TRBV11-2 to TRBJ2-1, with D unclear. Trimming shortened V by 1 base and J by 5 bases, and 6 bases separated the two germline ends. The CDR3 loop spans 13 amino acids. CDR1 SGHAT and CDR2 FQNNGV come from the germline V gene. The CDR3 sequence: CASSLVTNNEQFF. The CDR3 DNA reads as TGTGCCAGCAGCTTAGTTACGAACAATGAGCAGTTCTTC.

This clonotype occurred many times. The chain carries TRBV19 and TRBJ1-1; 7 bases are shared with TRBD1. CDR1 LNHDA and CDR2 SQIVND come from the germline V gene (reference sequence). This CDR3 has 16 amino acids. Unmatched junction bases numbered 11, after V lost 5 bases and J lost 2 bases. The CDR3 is CASSFSGTALNTEAFF. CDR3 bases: TGTGCCAGTAGTTTTTCCGGGACAGCTCTTAACACTGAAGCTTTCTTT.

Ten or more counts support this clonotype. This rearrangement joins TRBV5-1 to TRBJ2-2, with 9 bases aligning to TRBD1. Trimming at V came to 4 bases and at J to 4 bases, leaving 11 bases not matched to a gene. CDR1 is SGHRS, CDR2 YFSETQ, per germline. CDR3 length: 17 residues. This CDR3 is CASSPLQGAPVTGELFF. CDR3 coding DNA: TGCGCCAGCAGCCCCTTACAGGGGGCGCCGGTCACCGGGGAGCTGTTTTTT.

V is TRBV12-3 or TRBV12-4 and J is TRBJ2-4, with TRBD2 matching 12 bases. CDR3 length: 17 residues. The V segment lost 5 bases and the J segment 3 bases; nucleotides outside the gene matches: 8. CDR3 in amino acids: CASSTLAGGLGKNIQYF. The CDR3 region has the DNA TGTGCCAGCAGTACGCTAGCGGGGGGGCTTGGCAAAAACATTCAGTACTTC.

CDR3 DNA sequence: TGTGCCAGCAGCTTGTTTTTTGGGGGGACTAACAATGAGCAGTTCTTC. Its protein product is CASSLFFGGTNNEQFF. The rearrangement uses TRBV7-2 and TRBJ2-1, with TRBD2 matching 7 bases. This CDR3 contains 16 residues. The V and J ends lost 3 bases and 5 bases, in that order; junction bases with no gene match: 10. Germline-derived CDR1 and CDR2 are SGHTA and FQGNSA.

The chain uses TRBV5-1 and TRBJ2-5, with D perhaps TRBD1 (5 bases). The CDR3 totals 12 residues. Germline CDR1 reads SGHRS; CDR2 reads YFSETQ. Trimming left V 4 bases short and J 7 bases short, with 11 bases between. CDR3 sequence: CASSPGWWTQYF. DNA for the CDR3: TGCGCCAGCAGCCCAGGGTGGTGGACCCAGTACTTC.

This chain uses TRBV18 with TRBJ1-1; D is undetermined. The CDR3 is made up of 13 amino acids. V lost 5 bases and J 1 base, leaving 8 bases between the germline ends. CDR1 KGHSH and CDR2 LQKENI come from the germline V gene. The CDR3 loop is CASSTDKNTEAFF. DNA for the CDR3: TGTGCCAGCTCAACGGATAAGAACACTGAAGCTTTCTTT.

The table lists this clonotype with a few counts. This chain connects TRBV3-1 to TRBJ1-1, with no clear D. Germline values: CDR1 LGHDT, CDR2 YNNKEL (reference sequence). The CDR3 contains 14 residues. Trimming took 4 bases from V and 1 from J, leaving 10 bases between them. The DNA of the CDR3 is TGTGCCAGCAGCCTCAAACCGGCGAACACTGAAGCTTTCTTT. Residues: CASSLKPANTEAFF. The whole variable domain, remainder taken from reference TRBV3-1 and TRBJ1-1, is DTAVSQTPKYLVTQMGNDKSIKCEQNLGHDTMYWYKQDSKKFLKIMFSYNNKELIINETVPNRFSPKSPDKAHLNLHINSLELGDSAVYFCASSLKPANTEAFFGQGTRLTVV.

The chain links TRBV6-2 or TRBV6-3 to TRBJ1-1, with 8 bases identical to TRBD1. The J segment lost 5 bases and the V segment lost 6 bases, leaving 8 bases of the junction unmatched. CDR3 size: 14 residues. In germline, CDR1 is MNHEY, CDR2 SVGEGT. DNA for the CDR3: TGTGCCAGCAGGGCAACAGGGGGTTGGACTGAAGCTTTCTTT. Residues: CASRATGGWTEAFF.

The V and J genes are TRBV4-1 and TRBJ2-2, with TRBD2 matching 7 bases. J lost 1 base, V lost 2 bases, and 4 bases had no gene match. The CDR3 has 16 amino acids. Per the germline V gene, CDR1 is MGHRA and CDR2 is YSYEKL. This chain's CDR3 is CASSQWSGENTGELFF. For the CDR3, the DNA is TGCGCCAGCAGCCAATGGAGCGGGGAGAACACCGGGGAGCTGTTTTTT.

CDR3 region: CASSRRGAGANNEQFF. For the CDR3, the DNA is TGCGCCAGCAGCCGCCGCGGGGCGGGGGCCAACAATGAGCAGTTCTTC. This chain connects TRBV4-3 to TRBJ2-1; TRBD2 is a possible D gene (7 bases). The ends were cut back, 4 bases at V and 5 bases at J, with 18 bases in the middle. Germline-derived CDR1 and CDR2 are LGHNA and YSLEER. The CDR3 sequence is 16 residues long.

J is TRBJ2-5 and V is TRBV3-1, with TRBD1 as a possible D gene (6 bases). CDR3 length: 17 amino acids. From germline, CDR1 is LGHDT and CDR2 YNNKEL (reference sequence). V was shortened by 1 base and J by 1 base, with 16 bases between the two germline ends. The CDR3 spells CASSQGQVEYVQETQYF. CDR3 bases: TGTGCCAGCAGCCAAGGACAGGTGGAGTATGTCCAAGAGACCCAGTACTTC.

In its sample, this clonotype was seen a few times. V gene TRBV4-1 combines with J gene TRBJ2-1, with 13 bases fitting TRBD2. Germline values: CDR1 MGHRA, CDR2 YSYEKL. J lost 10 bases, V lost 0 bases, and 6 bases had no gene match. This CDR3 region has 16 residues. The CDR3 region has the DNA TGCGCCAGCAGCCAAGATGGAACTAGCGGGGGGGAGGAGCAGTTCTTC. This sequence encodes CASSQDGTSGGEEQFF.

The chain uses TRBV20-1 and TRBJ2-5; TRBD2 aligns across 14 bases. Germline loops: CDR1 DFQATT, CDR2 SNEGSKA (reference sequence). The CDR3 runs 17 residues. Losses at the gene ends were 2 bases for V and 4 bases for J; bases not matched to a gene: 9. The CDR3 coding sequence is TGCAGTGCTAGACGGACGACTAGCGGGGGGGCAGGAGAGACCCAGTACTTC. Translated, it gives CSARRTTSGGAGETQYF.

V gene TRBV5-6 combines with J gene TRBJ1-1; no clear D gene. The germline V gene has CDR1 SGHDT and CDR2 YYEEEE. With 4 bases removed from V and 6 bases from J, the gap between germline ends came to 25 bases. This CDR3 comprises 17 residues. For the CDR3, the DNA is TGTGCCAGCAGCAGCGAGCGGCCGTGGTTTAGGACCCCTGAAGCTTTCTTT. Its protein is CASSSERPWFRTPEAFF.

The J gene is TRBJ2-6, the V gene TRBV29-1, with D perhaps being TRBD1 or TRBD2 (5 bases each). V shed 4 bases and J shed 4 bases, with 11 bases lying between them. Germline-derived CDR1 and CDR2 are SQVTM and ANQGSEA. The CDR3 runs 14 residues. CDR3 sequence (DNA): TGCAGCGTTGGAGGGGCGCGGGGGGCCAACGTCCTGACTTTC. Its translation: CSVGGARGANVLTF.

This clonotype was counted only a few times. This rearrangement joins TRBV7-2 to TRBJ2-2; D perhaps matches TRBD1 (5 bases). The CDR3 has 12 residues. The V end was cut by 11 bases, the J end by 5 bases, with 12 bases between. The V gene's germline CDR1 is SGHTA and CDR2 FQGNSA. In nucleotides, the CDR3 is TGTGCCGGCGTCTCAGGGACCGGGGAGCTGTTTTTT. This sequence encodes CAGVSGTGELFF.

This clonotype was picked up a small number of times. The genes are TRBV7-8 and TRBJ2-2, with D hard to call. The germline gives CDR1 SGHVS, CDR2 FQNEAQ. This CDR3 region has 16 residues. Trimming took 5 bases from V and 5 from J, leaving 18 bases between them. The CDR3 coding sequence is TGTGCCAGCAGCCAAGTTCTTTACAGCTCGACCGGGGAGCTGTTTTTT. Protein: CASSQVLYSSTGELFF.